This T cell receptor (beta chain) originates from a study of beta chain features in type 1 diabetes (dated by TCRdb to between 2018 and 2020). As for the study more broadly: No differences in mean age, gender distribution, total cell number or subset yield were found between patients and healthy donors. The study compared the TCRB repertoires of sorted circulating CD4+ T cell subsets in recently diagnosed type 1 diabetes patients with those in matched healthy donors. Regulatory and stem cell-like memory subsets were obtained from only 8 patients and about eight healthy donors, while naive and central memory subsets were obtained from all 30 or so donors. A total of about 110,000,000 sorted cells were examined across all samples, and a strong correlation was observed between cell number per subset and RNA yield. What the research found in general, with its limitations: Because cDNA was sequenced instead of genomic DNA, activated cells with high expression could be over-represented, although the groups did not differ in activation or CD3 levels. Type 1 diabetes patients showed a moderate but significant shortening of TCRB CDR3 length in all four CD4+ subsets. At VDJ recombination sites, patients with type 1 diabetes made fewer insertions and deleted more nucleotides, a pattern implying thymic rearrangement abnormalities. Because the HLA sub-analyses included only small numbers of individuals, any influence of HLA type on TCRB rearrangement was left unresolved. Naive, central memory and regulatory TCRB repertoires appeared to be more similar among patients than among healthy donors. PCR may preferentially amplify shorter templates, but because patient and control samples were amplified and corrected together, any resulting skew would affect both groups equally.

Comments on this clone: This clone's antigen is unknown. No base quality values were provided; no much bigger clone lies one nucleotide off.

Relative to germline, V is 3 bases shorter and J is 4 bases shorter, with 13 bases between their ends. CDR1 and CDR2 were assigned from the germline V gene as SGDLS and YYNGEE. There are 14 amino acids in the CDR3, from cysteine to phenylalanine inclusive. Left in the record is the CDR3 DNA by itself, 42 bases read in frame from the first base. A single peripheral blood draw of 90 to 150 mL on average was collected from each donor into heparinised tubes. Using a panel that included CD45RO, CCR7, CD25, CD127, CD95 and CD27, naive, central memory, regulatory and stem cell-like memory CD4+ T cells were sorted on a BD FACSAria II. All sorted populations exceeded 98% purity. PBMCs were isolated right away by Lymphoprep density gradient centrifugation and were stained directly, without culture. So that batch effects would be minimized, each experiment stained and sorted samples in pairs, pairing one healthy donor with one patient.

All of the isolated RNA was reverse transcribed with the High Capacity cDNA Reverse Transcription Kit, so expressed TCRB transcripts were sequenced. Deep immunoSEQ sequencing was performed on naive, central memory and regulatory T cell samples, with an average of approximately 3.9 million total reads per sample. Sorted cells were lysed in RLT buffer, and RNA was extracted using DNase-treated RNeasy Micro or Mini kits according to cell number. Each cell subset was processed separately to prevent cross-contamination, with patient and healthy donor samples processed together. The immunoSEQ multiplex PCR was used to amplify TCRB sequences from cDNA, generating 87-bp fragments that spanned the CDR3 region. Sequencing of the amplicons was performed on the Illumina HiSeq platform. For the original study's pipeline: Synthetic template baselines were used to correct PCR bias computationally, reads within Hamming distance 2 were collapsed together, and singletons that could not be merged were discarded. Reads were aligned against IMGT so that V, D and J genes, CDR3 length and insertions or deletions at six rearrangement sites could be assigned. Clonotype counts were normalized to sorted cell number within each subset before computing true diversity and Gini coefficients with the tcR R package. Repertoire sharing was quantified using the overlap coefficient calculated on TCRB nucleotide sequences. TCRdb carries this immuneACCESS record with in-frame sequences only. Its versions omit some clonotypes, under half of them owing to an unresolved V gene in the studies checked, with the rest unexplained. V and J calls and clone size are copied from that table; D and trimming were computed from the DNA. Here the sample has 300,000 to 400,000 clones; around 8.5% occur a single time. The ten largest account for 1% of the sample.

The clonotype comes from a man younger than 40 with type 1 diabetes. The sequence joins TRBV9 to TRBJ1-1; D gene: possibly TRBD1, on 6 matching bases. Sequencing was carried out using central memory CD4+ T cells from blood. The DNA sequence is given as TGTGCCAGCAGCGGACAAACAGGGAGCACTGAAGCTTTCTTT. Its amino acids are CASSGQTGSTEAFF. The reference TRBV9 and TRBJ1-1 proteins fill in what lies around the CDR3, so the full variable domain reads DSGVTQTPKHLITATGQRVTLRCSPRSGDLSVYWYQQSLDQGLQFLIQYYNGEERAKGNILERFSAQQFPDLHSELNLSSLELGDSALYFCASSGQTGSTEAFFGQGTRLTVV.